The 29 T cell receptor beta chains given below trace back to one sample, sequenced in a study of T cell responses to AZD1222 COVID-19 vaccine. Here immunoSEQ multiplex PCR was the method, and the copy in TCRdb shows in-frame clones only, minus some. The sample has more than 150,000 clones; approximately 91% are singletons. The material was peripheral blood, obtained on day 0 of AZD1222 vaccination. The origin of the receptors is an adult in good health.

This clone has just one count. The rearrangement links TRBV28 to TRBJ2-2; D gene uncertain. V lost 2 bases and J 5 bases, leaving 9 bases between the germline ends. The germline gives CDR1 MDHEN, CDR2 SYDVKM. The CDR3 totals 14 residues. The CDR3 DNA is TGTGCCAGCAGTTTACAACAGAGAACCGGGGAGCTGTTTTTT. As protein: CASSLQQRTGELFF. Variable domain in full (rest from reference TRBV28 and TRBJ2-2): DVKVTQSSRYLVKRTGEKVFLECVQDMDHENMFWYRQDPGLGLRLIYFSYDVKMKEKGDIPEGYSVSREKKERFSLILESASTNQTSMYLCASSLQQRTGELFFGEGSRLTVL.

V usage is TRBV15 and J usage is TRBJ2-1; maybe TRBD1 (6 bases). The CDR3 sequence is 15 residues long. Germline assignment: CDR1 LNHNV and CDR2 YYDKDF (reference sequence). Trimming removed 0 bases from V and 4 bases from J, with 10 bases in between. In DNA form, the CDR3 reads TGTGCCACCAGCAGAGAACGGACAGATTACAATGAGCAGTTCTTC. Its protein product is CATSRERTDYNEQFF.

This rearrangement joins TRBV2 to TRBJ2-7; perhaps TRBD1 as D (5 bases). The CDR3 covers 14 residues. Deletions cut 8 bases from V and 1 base from J, with 15 bases between. CDR1 is SNHLY and CDR2 is FYNNEI in the germline V gene. The CDR3: CASHTEGVSYEQYF. The CDR3 DNA reads as TGTGCCAGCCACACGGAAGGGGTTTCCTACGAGCAGTACTTC. Based on the CDR3 plus reference TRBV2 and TRBJ2-7, the full variable domain is EPEVTQTPSHQVTQMGQEVILRCVPISNHLYFYWYRQILGQKVEFLVSFYNNEISEKSEIFDDQFSVERPDGSNFTLKIRSTKLEDSAMYFCASHTEGVSYEQYFGPGTRLTVT.

This chain connects TRBV7-3 to TRBJ1-1; 9 bases line up with TRBD1. This CDR3 contains 15 residues. Trimming took 4 bases from V and 4 from J; bases not matched to a gene: 7. Looked up from germline, CDR1 is SGHTA and CDR2 is FQGTGA. Here the CDR3 reads CASSSSSDRGTEAFF. The CDR3 nucleotides are TGTGCCAGCAGCTCATCGTCGGACAGGGGCACTGAAGCTTTCTTT.

This clone was observed once. The chain combines TRBV20-1 with TRBJ1-1; TRBD1 might be the D (6 bases). The CDR3 runs to 11 residues. V lost 3 bases to trimming and J lost 8 bases, with 10 bases between them. Per germline, CDR1 DFQATT and CDR2 SNEGSKA (reference sequence). The CDR3 sequence is CSARVDREAFF. The CDR3 DNA reads TGCAGTGCTAGGGTAGACAGGGAAGCTTTCTTT.

This chain connects TRBV5-1 to TRBJ2-7, with D uncertain. The germline CDR1 and CDR2 sequences are SGHRS and YFSETQ. This CDR3 has 14 amino acids. V was pared by 0 bases and J by 2 bases, with 9 bases between. CDR3 amino acids: CASSLGPYTYEQYF. The CDR3 DNA sequence: TGCGCCAGCAGCTTGGGACCGTATACCTACGAGCAGTACTTC.

The rearrangement uses TRBV11-2 and TRBJ2-1; TRBD2 matches 10 bases. CDR1 and CDR2 (germline): SGHAT, FQNNGV. This CDR3 comprises 15 residues. V was pared by 5 bases and J by 7 bases, with 8 bases of the junction left unmatched. The CDR3 nucleotides are TGTGCCAGCAGCCCGGTCTTAGCGGGAGGAAATGAGCAGTTCTTC. It encodes CASSPVLAGGNEQFF. Combining the CDR3 with reference TRBV11-2 and TRBJ2-1 gives the whole variable domain EAGVAQSPRYKIIEKRQSVAFWCNPISGHATLYWYQQILGQGPKLLIQFQNNGVVDDSQLPKDRFSAERLKGVDSTLKIQPAKLEDSAVYLCASSPVLAGGNEQFFGPGTRLTVL.

The rearrangement links TRBV4-3 to TRBJ2-5; weak D call: TRBD2 (5 bases). Trimming took 4 bases from V and 5 from J, leaving 17 bases between them. Per the germline V gene, CDR1 is LGHNA and CDR2 is YSLEER. The CDR3 loop spans 15 amino acids. For the CDR3, the DNA is TGCGCCAGCAGCCCGTCCCCTACTAGTAGGGAGACCCAGTACTTC. It translates to CASSPSPTSRETQYF.

CDR3 residues: CASSPGGSLSNEQFF. The CDR3 bases are TGTGCCAGCTCACCGGGCGGGAGTTTATCCAATGAGCAGTTCTTC. J is TRBJ2-1 and V is TRBV18; the match to TRBD2 covers 7 bases. This CDR3 is 15 amino acids long. Germline V lookup: CDR1 KGHSH, CDR2 LQKENI. Trimming cost V 3 bases and J 6 bases; bases outside gene matches: 8.

The chain links TRBV6-2 or TRBV6-3 to TRBJ2-7; tentative D call: TRBD2 (5 bases). Germline CDR1 reads MNHEY; CDR2 reads SVGEGT. The CDR3 extends over 15 amino acids. Deletions cut 4 bases from V and 2 bases from J, with 15 bases between. CDR3 DNA sequence: TGTGCCAGCAGTTCCATTAGGGCGGGCCCCTACGAGCAGTACTTC. Protein sequence: CASSSIRAGPYEQYF.

Regarding this clone: A much larger clone differs from this one at a single base, so this may be a read error. The V and J genes are TRBV2 and TRBJ1-1, with D hard to call. Germline CDR1 SNHLY, CDR2 FYNNEI. CDR3 length: 12 residues. The V and J ends lost 6 bases and 1 base respectively, with 6 bases between them. CDR3 nucleotide sequence: TGTGCCAGCAGCAAGGGGAACACTGAAGCTTTCTTT. This sequence encodes CASSKGNTEAFF.

This chain links TRBV6-1 with TRBJ1-2, with TRBD1 matching 10 bases. The germline V gene has CDR1 MNHNS and CDR2 SASEGT. Losses at the gene ends were 2 bases for V and 3 bases for J; bases not matched to a gene: 3. CDR3 length: 15 residues. The CDR3 nucleotides are TGTGCCAGCAGTGAACCGGGACAGGGGTACTATGGCTACACCTTC. Encoded protein: CASSEPGQGYYGYTF.

A single count supports this clone. The V call is TRBV28, the J call TRBJ1-6, with 8 positions matching TRBD1. Germline V gene lookup returns CDR1 MDHEN and CDR2 SYDVKM. V lost 7 bases, J lost 13 bases, and 21 bases stayed unmatched. The CDR3 is 17 amino acids. The CDR3 nucleotides are TGTGCCAGCACCCGACAAGGGGACAGGATTCAATTCAGCCCCCTCCACTTT. This gives the protein CASTRQGDRIQFSPLHF.

The V and J genes are TRBV19 and TRBJ2-3; 10 bases match TRBD2. The length of the CDR3 is 16 residues. The junction had 8 bases not matched to a gene; V was cut back by 4 bases and J by 4 bases. CDR1 is LNHDA and CDR2 is SQIVND in the germline V gene (reference sequence). In DNA, the CDR3 is TGTGCCAGTAGTACTCGCCTAGCGGGAGAAGCAGATACGCAGTATTTT. Amino acid sequence: CASSTRLAGEADTQYF.

The J gene is TRBJ1-3, the V gene TRBV9; 9 bases line up with TRBD1. Unmatched junction bases numbered 3, after V lost 6 bases and J lost 8 bases. The CDR3 spans 12 residues. The V gene's germline CDR1 is SGDLS and CDR2 YYNGEE. In DNA form, the CDR3 reads TGTGCCAGCAAAACAGGGGGCGACACCATATATTTT. This gives the protein CASKTGGDTIYF.

The chain recombines TRBV9 with TRBJ1-5; D remains unclear. The CDR3 totals 14 residues. The V gene's germline CDR1 is SGDLS and CDR2 YYNGEE. V was clipped by 0 bases and J by 2 bases, with 6 bases between them. The CDR3 DNA reads as TGTGCCAGCAGCGTAGGCCAGGGCAATCAGCCCCAGCATTTT. Protein: CASSVGQGNQPQHF.

J is TRBJ2-2 and V is TRBV24-1; D might be TRBD1 or TRBD2, each matching 5 bases. The CDR3 has 17 residues. CDR1 is KGHDR and CDR2 is SFDVKD in the germline V gene. Deletions cut 5 bases from V and 5 bases from J, with 20 bases between. CDR3 in amino acids: CATSGTRGPWGTGELFF. As DNA, the CDR3 is TGTGCCACCAGTGGGACGAGGGGTCCTTGGGGGACCGGGGAGCTGTTTTTT.

The V gene is TRBV27, the J gene TRBJ2-3; 14 bases match TRBD2. The CDR3 is 19 amino acids. Germline V gene lookup returns CDR1 MNHEY and CDR2 SMNVEV (reference sequence). Trimming cost V 4 bases and J 7 bases; bases outside gene matches: 16. CDR3: CASSWADSGTSGSFYTQYF. The CDR3 DNA sequence: TGTGCCAGCAGTTGGGCCGACTCCGGGACTAGCGGGAGTTTTTATACGCAGTATTTT.

The V call is TRBV5-1, the J call TRBJ1-2; D is perhaps TRBD1 (6 bases). The germline gives CDR1 SGHRS, CDR2 YFSETQ. The CDR3 extends over 16 amino acids. Trimming shortened V by 4 bases and J by 5 bases, and 21 bases separated the two germline ends. CDR3 coding DNA: TGCGCCAGCAGCGGAGGGGGACGACAGAGCCTTTATGGCTACACCTTC. This encodes CASSGGGRQSLYGYTF.

This clone showed up just once. The rearrangement joins TRBV4-3 to TRBJ1-4; 9 bases line up with TRBD1. J lost 6 bases, V lost 2 bases, and 7 bases had no gene match. The CDR3 is 16 residues long. The V gene's germline CDR1 is LGHNA and CDR2 YSLEER. DNA of the CDR3: TGCGCCAGCAGCCAATTTGGGGGACAGGGTCATGAAAAACTGTTTTTT. Its protein is CASSQFGGQGHEKLFF.

The CDR3 DNA reads as TGTGCCAGCAGCTTGGTGGGGAACTACGAGCAGTACTTC. The encoded protein is CASSLVGNYEQYF. The chain combines TRBV5-6 with TRBJ2-7; D is undetermined. V lost 0 bases and J lost 3, with 7 bases in between. Germline loops: CDR1 SGHDT, CDR2 YYEEEE. This CDR3 is 13 amino acids long.

The table lists this clone with a count of one. CDR3 amino acids: CASSLQGGGYTF. The CDR3 region has the DNA TGTGCCAGCAGTTTACAGGGGGGTGGCTACACCTTC. V gene TRBV28 combines with J gene TRBJ1-2; 7 bases map to TRBD1. In germline, CDR1 is MDHEN, CDR2 SYDVKM. The CDR3 is 12 residues long. V gave up 2 bases and J gave up 7 bases; unmatched junction bases: 1.

CDR3 sequence: CASIPGQQGGLGYTF. CDR3 nucleotide sequence: TGTGCCAGCATACCCGGGCAACAGGGGGGACTGGGCTACACCTTC. The V gene is TRBV28, the J gene TRBJ1-2; 8 nucleotides line up with TRBD1. The CDR3 extends over 15 amino acids. Germline V gene data show CDR1 as MDHEN and CDR2 as SYDVKM. Trimming cost V 7 bases and J 8 bases; bases outside gene matches: 15.

The chain couples TRBV7-2 to TRBJ2-7; tentatively, D is TRBD2 (5 bases). This CDR3 spans 13 amino acids. Germline CDR1 reads SGHTA; CDR2 reads FQGNSA. Trimming pared 5 bases from V and 6 bases from J, leaving 14 bases between. The DNA for the CDR3 is TGTGCCAGCAGCCGGGGATCGTTTCGCGAGCAGTACTTC. Protein: CASSRGSFREQYF.

V and J are TRBV13 and TRBJ2-1, with D perhaps matching TRBD1 or TRBD2 (6 bases each). Germline V gives CDR1 PRHDT, CDR2 FYEKMQ (reference sequence). V was shortened by 4 bases and J by 6 bases, with 16 bases between the two germline ends. This CDR3 is 15 amino acids long. CDR3 region: CASSSKLGGGNEQFF. The CDR3 coding sequence is TGTGCCAGCAGCTCAAAACTGGGGGGCGGCAATGAGCAGTTCTTC.

The genes are TRBV7-9 and TRBJ2-7; maybe TRBD2 (6 bases). Germline values: CDR1 SEHNR, CDR2 FQNEAQ (reference sequence). V dropped 7 bases and J dropped 0 bases, with 19 bases sitting between them. CDR3 length: 16 amino acids. Written as DNA, the CDR3 is TGTGCCAGCATCACGACTAGACTTGACGGCTCCTACGAGCAGTACTTC. It yields the protein CASITTRLDGSYEQYF.

V and J are TRBV19 and TRBJ1-2, with 9 positions matching TRBD1. The CDR3 spans 14 residues. Germline V gene sequence: CDR1 LNHDA, CDR2 SQIVND (reference sequence). After removal of 5 bases from V and 5 bases from J, the junction contained 6 bases not matched to a gene. The CDR3 DNA is TGTGCCAGTAGTTTAGGACAGGGGCCATATGGCTACACCTTC. Translated: CASSLGQGPYGYTF. Full variable domain (missing parts from reference TRBV19 and TRBJ1-2): DGGITQSPKYLFRKEGQNVTLSCEQNLNHDAMYWYRQDPGQGLRLIYYSQIVNDFQKGDIAEGYSVSREKKESFPLTVTSAQKNPTAFYLCASSLGQGPYGYTFGSGTRLTVV.

This clone has only a few counts. The chain has TRBV19 and TRBJ2-3, with TRBD2 as a possible D gene (6 bases). The V gene's germline CDR1 is LNHDA and CDR2 SQIVND (reference sequence). With 4 bases removed from V and 2 bases from J, the gap between germline ends came to 19 bases. This CDR3 is built from 17 residues. CDR3 nucleotide sequence: TGTGCCAGTAGTAGGAAGTGGAGGGAACGGGACACAGATACGCAGTATTTT. Its translation is CASSRKWRERDTDTQYF.

The rearrangement links TRBV29-1 to TRBJ2-5; D remains ambiguous. The CDR3 contains 13 residues. Germline-derived CDR1 and CDR2 are SQVTM and ANQGSEA. V lost 6 bases to trimming and J lost 5 bases, with 16 bases between them. The CDR3 nucleotides read TGCAGCGTAGTGGACCCATGGTCGGAGACCCAGTACTTC. Its translation: CSVVDPWSETQYF.